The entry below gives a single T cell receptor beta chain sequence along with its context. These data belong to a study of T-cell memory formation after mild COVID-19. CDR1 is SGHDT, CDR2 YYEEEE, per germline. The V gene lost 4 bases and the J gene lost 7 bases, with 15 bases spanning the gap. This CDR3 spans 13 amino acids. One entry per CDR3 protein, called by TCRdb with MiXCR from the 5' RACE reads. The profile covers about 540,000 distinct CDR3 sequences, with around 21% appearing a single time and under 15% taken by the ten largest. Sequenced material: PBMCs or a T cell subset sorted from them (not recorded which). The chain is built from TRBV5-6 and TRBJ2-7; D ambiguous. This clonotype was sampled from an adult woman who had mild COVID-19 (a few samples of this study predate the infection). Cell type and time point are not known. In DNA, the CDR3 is TGTGCCAGCAGCCTCGCGTCCTGGGAAGAGCAGTACTTC. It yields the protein CASSLASWEEQYF.